This section outlines one T cell receptor (beta chain) sequence together with its context. This sample stems from a study of blood T cell repertoires in COVID-19. Study overall: Sites in the United States, Italy and Spain provided acute and convalescent COVID-19 samples.

Germline V gene data show CDR1 as LNHDA and CDR2 as SQIVND (reference sequence). The germline V and J ends were trimmed by 7 bases and 7 bases, with 16 bases remaining between them. The CDR3 runs to 13 residues. TCRdb keeps only in-frame clones here, not all; method: immunoSEQ multiplex PCR. The sample holds roughly 10,000 clones, around 90% seen once. The rearrangement uses TRBV19 and TRBJ1-2; possibly TRBD1 for D (6 bases). The sample consisted of peripheral blood. The receptor was derived from a man aged 30-40 years with active or convalescent COVID-19. CDR3 coding DNA: TGTGCCAGTAACCCTGACTGGGGGCTTGGCTACACCTTC. Its protein is CASNPDWGLGYTF.